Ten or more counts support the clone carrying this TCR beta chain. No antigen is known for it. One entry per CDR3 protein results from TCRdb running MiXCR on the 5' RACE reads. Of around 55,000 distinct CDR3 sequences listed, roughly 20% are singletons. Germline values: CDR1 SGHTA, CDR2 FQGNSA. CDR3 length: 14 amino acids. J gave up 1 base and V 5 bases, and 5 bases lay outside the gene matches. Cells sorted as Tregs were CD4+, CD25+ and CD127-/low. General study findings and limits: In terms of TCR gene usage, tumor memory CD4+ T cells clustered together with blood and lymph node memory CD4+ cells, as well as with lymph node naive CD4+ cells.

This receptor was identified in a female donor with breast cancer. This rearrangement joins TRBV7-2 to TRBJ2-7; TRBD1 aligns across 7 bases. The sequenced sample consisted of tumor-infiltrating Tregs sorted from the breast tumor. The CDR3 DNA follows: TGTGCCAGCAGCGGGGCAGGGGGTTCCTACGAGCAGTACTTC. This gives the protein CASSGAGGSYEQYF.